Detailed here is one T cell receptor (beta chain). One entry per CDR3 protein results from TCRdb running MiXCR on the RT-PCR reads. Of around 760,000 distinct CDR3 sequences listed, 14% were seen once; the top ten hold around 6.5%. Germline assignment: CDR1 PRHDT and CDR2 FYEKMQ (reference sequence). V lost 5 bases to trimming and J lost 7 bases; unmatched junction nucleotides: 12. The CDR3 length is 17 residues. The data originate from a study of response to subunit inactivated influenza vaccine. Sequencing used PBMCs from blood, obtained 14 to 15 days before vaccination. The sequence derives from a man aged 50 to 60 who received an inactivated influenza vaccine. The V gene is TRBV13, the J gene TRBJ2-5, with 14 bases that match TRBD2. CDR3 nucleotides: TGTGCCAGCAGCCACCGACTGGGACTAGCGGGGGATCGGACCCAGTACTTC. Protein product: CASSHRLGLAGDRTQYF.